The source of this TCR beta chain is a study of shared clonotypes between healthy human individuals. Study-level background: Each donor's CD8 memory used one plate, CD8 naive two, each CD4 subset three.

J gave up 0 bases and V 6 bases, and 4 bases lay outside the gene matches. Germline CDR1 and CDR2: WSHSY and SAAADI. The CDR3 spans 16 residues. The naive CD8 population came from CD45RO-negative cells selected for CCR7, without terminally differentiated effector memory CD45RA+ cells. Caucasian adults residing in Nashville, Tennessee made up all the donors. Deep-level assay runs were performed. This table comes from immunoSEQ multiplex PCR, and its TCRdb copy is limited to in-frame clones, with some not included. The table shows about 2 million clones, with about 95% occurring only once. This clone appeared a few times.

This chain uses TRBV10-2 with TRBJ2-7; 14 nucleotides align to TRBD2. The sample consisted of naive CD8+ T cells sorted from blood. The sequence was collected from a young man in good health. In DNA form, the CDR3 reads TGCGCCAGCAGACCGGGACTAGCGGGGGCCTCCTACGAGCAGTACTTC. Translating it yields CASRPGLAGASYEQYF.